This T cell receptor beta chain was recovered during a study of T cell repertoires in cytomegalovirus infection. Study-wide results and limits: The ex vivo response showed dominance by HLA-C-restricted CMV-specific TCR beta clonotypes.

This clonotype was seen at least ten times. The antigen is unknown. V was cut by 8 bases and J by 4 bases, with 8 bases left in between. The CDR3 extends over 12 amino acids. Germline loops: CDR1 SGHAT, CDR2 FQNNGV. TCRdb ran MiXCR on the reads and lists one entry per CDR3 protein. The sample carries more than 400,000 distinct CDR3 sequences, around 27% recorded once. This sequence originates from a human donor in good health (CMV status not recorded). Some clones in this sample may be carry-over from other donors' samples. Source material: PBMCs. The chain combines TRBV11-2 with TRBJ2-2; D not certain. The CDR3 DNA reads TGTGCCAGCCTGAGAGGCACCGGGGAGCTGTTTTTT. Translation gives CASLRGTGELFF.